Shown below are 31 T cell receptor beta chains from a single sample sequenced in a study of blood T cell repertoires in COVID-19. The assay was immunoSEQ multiplex PCR, and TCRdb's table has in-frame clones only and misses some. The data show approximately 220,000 clones, roughly 89% seen once. What was sequenced was PBMCs or T cells enriched from blood (not recorded which). The source is a woman aged 25 to 39 with acute COVID-19.

V and J are TRBV2 and TRBJ2-1; D unresolved. V was clipped by 4 bases and J by 2 bases, with 6 bases between them. Germline V CDR1 and CDR2: SNHLY, FYNNEI. CDR3 length equals 13 residues. The CDR3 bases are TGTGCCAGCAGTGGAGATACCTACAATGAGCAGTTCTTC. Translating it yields CASSGDTYNEQFF.

This clone was detected only once. CDR3 region: CASSPPSGGSPEAFF. The DNA for the CDR3 is TGTGCCAGCTCACCACCTTCCGGAGGGAGCCCTGAAGCTTTCTTT. The V and J genes are TRBV18 and TRBJ1-1, with D hard to call. Germline V gives CDR1 KGHSH, CDR2 LQKENI. The germline V and J ends were trimmed by 0 bases and 6 bases, with 14 bases remaining between them. The CDR3 extends over 15 amino acids.

This chain links TRBV7-8 with TRBJ1-5; TRBD1 matches 12 bases. CDR1 and CDR2 (germline): SGHVS, FQNEAQ. This CDR3 spans 16 amino acids. Trimming took 5 bases from V and 7 from J; bases not matched to a gene: 9. CDR3 DNA: TGTGCCAGCAGCGCAACCCGGGGACAGGGGGCCCAGCCCCAGCATTTT. It translates to CASSATRGQGAQPQHF. Using reference TRBV7-8 and TRBJ1-5 for the parts outside the CDR3, the full variable domain is GAGVSQSPRYKVAKRGQDVALRCDPISGHVSLFWYQQALGQGPEFLTYFQNEAQLDKSGLPSDRFFAERPEGSVSTLKIQRTQQEDSAVYLCASSATRGQGAQPQHFGDGTRLSIL.

This sequence joins TRBV7-9 and TRBJ1-2, with no clear D. The germline V gene encodes CDR1 SEHNR and CDR2 FQNEAQ (reference sequence). CDR3 size: 15 residues. V gave up 1 base and J gave up 4 bases, with 13 bases separating them. In DNA form, the CDR3 reads TGTGCCAGCAGCTTAGTAAGTGGCACCCCCTATGGCTACACCTTC. This gives the protein CASSLVSGTPYGYTF.

The chain joins TRBV19 to TRBJ1-4; D may be TRBD1 (6 bases). Germline V CDR1 and CDR2: LNHDA, SQIVND (reference sequence). This CDR3 has 16 amino acids. With 4 bases removed from V and 4 bases from J, the gap between germline ends came to 16 bases. The CDR3 DNA reads TGTGCCAGTAGTACAGGTGGACAGCCTAATAATGAAAAACTGTTTTTT. Protein sequence: CASSTGGQPNNEKLFF. Combining the CDR3 with reference TRBV19 and TRBJ1-4 gives the whole variable domain DGGITQSPKYLFRKEGQNVTLSCEQNLNHDAMYWYRQDPGQGLRLIYYSQIVNDFQKGDIAEGYSVSREKKESFPLTVTSAQKNPTAFYLCASSTGGQPNNEKLFFGSGTQLSVL.

V usage is TRBV6-2 or TRBV6-3 and J usage is TRBJ2-2; D might be TRBD2 (6 bases). This CDR3 region has 15 residues. Trimming left V 2 bases short and J 5 bases short, with 12 bases between. The germline CDR1 and CDR2 sequences are MNHEY and SVGEGT. Here the CDR3 reads CASSYMGGLTGELFF. In DNA form, the CDR3 reads TGTGCCAGCAGTTACATGGGGGGACTTACCGGGGAGCTGTTTTTT.

DNA of the CDR3: TGTGCCAGCAGCTTTCGGAGGGCCTCCTATAATTCACCCCTCCACTTT. Translating it yields CASSFRRASYNSPLHF. The chain carries TRBV7-2 and TRBJ1-6, with no clear D. The germline V gene has CDR1 SGHTA and CDR2 FQGNSA. The V and J ends lost 3 bases and 0 bases respectively, with 9 bases between them. The CDR3 is 16 residues long.

The chain is built from TRBV28 and TRBJ2-2; TRBD2 matches 7 bases. From germline, CDR1 is MDHEN and CDR2 SYDVKM. V lost 8 bases, J lost 1 base, and 7 bases stayed unmatched. This CDR3 comprises 15 residues. The CDR3: CASANGGKNTGELFF. DNA for the CDR3: TGTGCCAGCGCTAACGGGGGGAAGAACACCGGGGAGCTGTTTTTT.

The J gene is TRBJ2-7, the V gene TRBV5-6; 11 bases line up with TRBD2. The CDR3 contains 14 residues. Germline CDR1 SGHDT, CDR2 YYEEEE. Losses at the gene ends were 4 bases for V and 2 bases for J; bases not matched to a gene: 2. Here the CDR3 DNA reads TGTGCCAGCAGCCCGACTAGCGGGGCCTACGAGCAGTACTTC. This translates into CASSPTSGAYEQYF. The complete variable domain, with remaining parts taken from reference TRBV5-6 and TRBJ2-7, reads DAGVTQSPTHLIKTRGQQVTLRCSPKSGHDTVSWYQQALGQGPQFIFQYYEEEERQRGNFPDRFSGHQFPNYSSELNVNALLLGDSALYLCASSPTSGAYEQYFGPGTRLTVT.

This clone was observed many times. The rearrangement links TRBV6-2 or TRBV6-3 to TRBJ2-7; 7 bases align to TRBD1. The ends lost 2 bases at V and 4 bases at J; junction bases unmatched: 8. CDR3 length equals 15 residues. Germline V gene sequence: CDR1 MNHEY, CDR2 SVGEGT. The CDR3, as DNA: TGTGCCAGCAGTTACCACGACAGGGCCCAATACGAGCAGTACTTC. Its protein product is CASSYHDRAQYEQYF.

This chain links TRBV3-1 (or the pseudogene TRBV3-2) with TRBJ1-1; D gene uncertain. The germline gives CDR1 LGHDT, CDR2 YNNKEL (reference sequence). V lost 0 bases and J 5 bases, leaving 7 bases between the germline ends. CDR3 size: 13 residues. The CDR3 region is CASSQDSKTEAFF. Here the CDR3 DNA reads TGTGCCAGCAGCCAAGATTCTAAGACTGAAGCTTTCTTT.

V usage is TRBV5-1 and J usage is TRBJ2-7, with 9 bases identical to TRBD1. Germline V gives CDR1 SGHRS, CDR2 YFSETQ. Unmatched junction bases numbered 1, after V lost 0 bases and J lost 3 bases. This CDR3 region has 14 residues. CDR3 residues: CASSLGTGVYEQYF. The CDR3 bases are TGCGCCAGCAGCTTGGGGACAGGGGTCTACGAGCAGTACTTC.

The gene calls are TRBV10-2 and TRBJ2-7, with D possibly matching TRBD1 (7 bases). Trimming left V 10 bases short and J 7 bases short, with 17 bases between. The CDR3 sequence is 12 residues long. Germline-derived CDR1 and CDR2 are WSHSY and SAAADI. DNA of the CDR3: TGCGCCACAACGGAGGGGGCGCGGGAGCAGTACTTC. It codes for CATTEGAREQYF.

V usage is TRBV25-1 and J usage is TRBJ1-4; tentatively, D is TRBD1 (6 bases). V was cut by 2 bases and J by 4 bases, with 14 bases left in between. This CDR3 spans 16 amino acids. Germline V gives CDR1 MGHDK, CDR2 SYGVNS. The CDR3 is CASSETTGPFNEKLFF. The CDR3 nucleotides read TGTGCCAGCAGTGAAACCACAGGGCCTTTTAATGAAAAACTGTTTTTT.

The V and J genes are TRBV18 and TRBJ2-3, with 7 bases matching TRBD2. CDR3 length equals 14 residues. Germline loops: CDR1 KGHSH, CDR2 LQKENI. Losses at the gene ends were 2 bases for V and 2 bases for J; bases not matched to a gene: 1. This CDR3 reads CASSPGLVTDTQYF. The CDR3 DNA reads as TGTGCCAGCTCACCAGGACTAGTCACAGATACGCAGTATTTT.

The J gene is TRBJ2-7, the V gene TRBV7-6, with D uncertain. Germline CDR1 SGHVS, CDR2 FNYEAQ. Trimming removed 3 bases at V and 4 bases at J, with 10 bases between. The CDR3 runs 13 residues. The CDR3 region is CASSLGPVYEQYF. In DNA form, the CDR3 reads TGTGCCAGCAGCTTGGGCCCGGTATACGAGCAGTACTTC. Looking up the rest from reference TRBV7-6 and TRBJ2-7 gives the full variable domain: GAGVSQSPRYKVTKRGQDVALRCDPISGHVSLYWYRQALGQGPEFLTYFNYEAQQDKSGLPNDRFSAERPEGSISTLTIQRTEQRDSAMYRCASSLGPVYEQYFGPGTRLTVT.

This clone occurred once. The chain is built from TRBV3-1 (or the pseudogene TRBV3-2) and TRBJ1-2; D uncertain. Germline CDR1 and CDR2: LGHDT and YNNKEL (reference sequence). V lost 5 bases to trimming and J lost 4 bases, with 17 bases between them. There are 15 residues in the CDR3. The CDR3 loop reads CASSYIRTGGYGYTF. The CDR3 DNA reads TGTGCCAGCAGCTATATTCGGACCGGAGGCTATGGCTACACCTTC.

In this sample, this clone turned up once. The J gene is TRBJ2-7, the V gene TRBV7-2; TRBD1 is a possible D gene (5 bases). The CDR3 is 19 residues long. Trimming removed 0 bases from V and 0 bases from J, with 21 bases in between. Germline CDR1 is SGHTA and CDR2 is FQGNSA. The DNA of the CDR3 is TGTGCCAGCAGCTTAGCGACCGTAGCCCAGACAGAGAGCTCCTACGAGCAGTACTTC. Protein product: CASSLATVAQTESSYEQYF.

The chain carries TRBV7-2 and TRBJ1-3; D is uncertain. The germline V gene encodes CDR1 SGHTA and CDR2 FQGNSA. This CDR3 spans 14 amino acids. Trimming shortened V by 8 bases and J by 2 bases, and 13 bases separated the two germline ends. CDR3 nucleotides: TGTGCCAGCCGTCCCCCGGGTCCTGGAAACACCATATATTTT. It specifies CASRPPGPGNTIYF.

This chain connects TRBV7-9 to TRBJ1-4; 10 bases map to TRBD1. Unmatched junction bases numbered 6, after V lost 4 bases and J lost 7 bases. The V gene's germline CDR1 is SEHNR and CDR2 FQNEAQ (reference sequence). The CDR3 sequence is 15 residues long. CDR3 region: CASSSRQGASEKLFF. The CDR3 bases are TGTGCCAGCAGCTCTCGACAGGGGGCTAGTGAAAAACTGTTTTTT.

The V call is TRBV7-9, the J call TRBJ1-1; D not resolved. The length of the CDR3 is 15 residues. With 5 bases removed from V and 0 bases from J, the gap between germline ends came to 13 bases. In germline, CDR1 is SEHNR, CDR2 FQNEAQ (reference sequence). CDR3 DNA sequence: TGTGCCAGCAGCCCCACGGGAAACATGAACACTGAAGCTTTCTTT. Amino acids: CASSPTGNMNTEAFF.

The chain recombines TRBV10-3 with TRBJ2-2; 7 positions match TRBD1. The CDR3 extends over 15 amino acids. With 7 bases clipped from V and 6 bases from J, the junction kept 11 bases outside the gene matches. CDR1 and CDR2 from the germline V gene are ENHRY and SYGVKD. CDR3 residues: CAITSRQGFSGELFF. CDR3 nucleotides: TGTGCCATCACCAGCCGACAGGGTTTCTCCGGGGAGCTGTTTTTT.

The rearrangement uses TRBV28 and TRBJ1-2; unclear D gene. Looked up from germline, CDR1 is MDHEN and CDR2 is SYDVKM. The CDR3 sequence is 12 residues long. Trimming pared 7 bases from V and 5 bases from J, leaving 11 bases between. CDR3 protein: CASNLAEYGYTF. Here the CDR3 DNA reads TGTGCCAGCAACCTTGCGGAGTATGGCTACACCTTC.

J is TRBJ2-1 and V is TRBV11-2; 7 bases fit TRBD1. CDR1 is SGHAT, CDR2 FQNNGV, per germline. Unmatched junction bases numbered 4, after V lost 5 bases and J lost 0 bases. This CDR3 is built from 15 residues. CDR3 nucleotides: TGTGCCAGCAGCCGGGACAGACTCTCCTACAATGAGCAGTTCTTC. It specifies CASSRDRLSYNEQFF.

The V call is TRBV10-3, the J call TRBJ1-5; possible D gene TRBD1, 6 bases. This CDR3 has 13 residues. The V and J ends lost 8 bases and 1 base respectively, with 9 bases between them. The germline CDR1 and CDR2 sequences are ENHRY and SYGVKD. The CDR3 DNA sequence: TGTGCCATCTCTGGACAGAGCAATCAGCCCCAGCATTTT. It is translated as CAISGQSNQPQHF.

This chain links TRBV7-2 with TRBJ2-3; 10 nucleotides align to TRBD2. The CDR3 extends over 19 amino acids. Trimming at V came to 5 bases and at J to 0 bases, leaving 14 bases not matched to a gene. Germline CDR1 SGHTA, CDR2 FQGNSA. CDR3 nucleotide sequence: TGTGCCAGCAGCCCACATGGCGAGCGGGGGGGCTATAGCACAGATACGCAGTATTTT. It yields the protein CASSPHGERGGYSTDTQYF.

This sequence joins TRBV18 and TRBJ1-6, with no clear D. The V and J ends lost 6 bases and 6 bases respectively, with 15 bases between them. The CDR3 spans 15 residues. CDR1 and CDR2 from the germline V gene are KGHSH and LQKENI. This CDR3 is CASSAEGLGNSPLHF. CDR3 DNA: TGTGCCAGCTCCGCCGAGGGATTAGGTAATTCACCCCTCCACTTT.

This chain joins TRBV20-1 and TRBJ1-1; D unresolved. The CDR3 sequence is 13 residues long. V was trimmed by 3 bases and J by 1 base, leaving 9 bases between them. The germline V gene encodes CDR1 DFQATT and CDR2 SNEGSKA (reference sequence). CDR3 nucleotides: TGCAGTGCTAGTCGGGATACGAACACTGAAGCTTTCTTT. Translated: CSASRDTNTEAFF.

The chain links TRBV30 to TRBJ1-5, with 10 bases matching TRBD1. The V gene end was trimmed by 2 bases and the J gene end by 1 base; junction bases not matched to a gene: 14. CDR1 is GTSNPN and CDR2 is SVGIG in the germline V gene (reference sequence). The CDR3 extends over 19 amino acids. DNA for the CDR3: TGTGCCTGGAGTTCGTATAGGACAGGGGGAGACTTCAGCAATCAGCCCCAGCATTTT. It encodes CAWSSYRTGGDFSNQPQHF.

This sequence joins TRBV3-1 (or the pseudogene TRBV3-2) and TRBJ2-7; TRBD1 might be the D (6 bases). The CDR3 is made up of 14 amino acids. Germline assignment: CDR1 LGHDT and CDR2 YNNKEL (reference sequence). Trimming left V 2 bases short and J 6 bases short, with 14 bases between. CDR3 region: CASSQRDTAGEQYF. Written as DNA, the CDR3 is TGTGCCAGCAGCCAAAGGGACACTGCGGGCGAGCAGTACTTC.

This clone was detected once. The V and J genes are TRBV7-2 and TRBJ2-2; D uncertain. V was pared by 3 bases and J by 4 bases, with 3 bases between. The CDR3 loop spans 12 amino acids. CDR1 is SGHTA and CDR2 is FQGNSA in the germline V gene. The CDR3 here is CASSFVTGELFF. For the CDR3, the DNA is TGTGCCAGCAGCTTCGTCACCGGGGAGCTGTTTTTT.